This record covers a single TCR beta chain. Reprocessing the 5' RACE reads, TCRdb reports a single entry for every CDR3 protein and omits DNA. The sample holds over 350,000 distinct CDR3 sequences. This specimen comes from a study of monozygotic twins with inflammatory bowel disease. CDR3 length equals 15 residues. The source of this sequence is a human donor with ulcerative colitis or Crohn's disease, or a healthy co-twin of an affected twin (not recorded which). J is TRBJ1-3 and V is TRBV12-3 or TRBV12-4; TCRdb's D gene call, TRBD1, goes unchecked for lack of DNA. The sample consisted of blood. This CDR3 reads CASSPQGYSGNTIYF.